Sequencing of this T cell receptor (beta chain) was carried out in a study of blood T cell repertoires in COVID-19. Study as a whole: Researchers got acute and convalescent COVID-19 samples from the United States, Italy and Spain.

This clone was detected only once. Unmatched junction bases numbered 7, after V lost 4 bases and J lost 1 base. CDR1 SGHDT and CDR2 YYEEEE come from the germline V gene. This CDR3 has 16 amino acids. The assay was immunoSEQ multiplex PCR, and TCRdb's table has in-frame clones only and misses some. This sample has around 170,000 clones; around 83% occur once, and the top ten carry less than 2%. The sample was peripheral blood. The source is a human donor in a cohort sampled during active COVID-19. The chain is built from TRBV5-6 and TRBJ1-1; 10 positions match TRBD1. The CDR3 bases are TGTGCCAGCAGCCCCGGGGGGGACAGGGGGAACACTGAAGCTTTCTTT. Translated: CASSPGGDRGNTEAFF.